This entry lists 6 T cell receptor beta chains sequenced from one sample in a study of shared clonotypes between healthy human individuals. Data came from immunoSEQ multiplex PCR; TCRdb stores just in-frame clones and leaves some out. The table lists 950,000 to 1,100,000 clones, around three quarters of them singletons. Source material: memory CD4+ T cells from PBMCs. Subset defined: CD45RA-negative fraction. These receptors were taken from a man between 18 and 35 years old in good health. Some clones in this sample may be carry-over from other donors' samples.

Worth noting for this clone: The sample has other DNA sequences that encode this CDR3 too. V usage is TRBV2 and J usage is TRBJ1-5; 7 nucleotides align to TRBD1. Germline V CDR1 and CDR2: SNHLY, FYNNEI. V was clipped by 3 bases and J by 5 bases; unmatched bases: 4. The CDR3 is made up of 14 amino acids. CDR3 region: CASSEAGGHQPQHF. The DNA of the CDR3 is TGTGCCAGCAGTGAGGCAGGGGGTCATCAGCCCCAGCATTTT.

A few counts support this clone. The genes are TRBV5-6 and TRBJ1-2; tentatively, D is TRBD1 (5 bases). This CDR3 region has 14 residues. The germline CDR1 and CDR2 sequences are SGHDT and YYEEEE. Trimming removed 5 bases at V and 2 bases at J, with 13 bases between. CDR3 residues: CASRPKGPNYGYTF. CDR3 in DNA: TGTGCCAGCAGACCCAAGGGACCAAACTATGGCTACACCTTC.

This chain uses TRBV5-1 with TRBJ2-2; the D gene is possibly TRBD1 (5 bases). This CDR3 comprises 16 residues. Looked up from germline, CDR1 is SGHRS and CDR2 is YFSETQ. V was shortened by 4 bases and J by 3 bases, with 16 bases between the two germline ends. The CDR3 region is CASSKKQGLDTGELFF. CDR3 in DNA: TGCGCCAGCAGCAAGAAGCAGGGCCTGGACACCGGGGAGCTGTTTTTT.

This clone was recorded many times. The chain recombines TRBV29-1 with TRBJ2-4; 7 nucleotides align to TRBD1. Germline V gene sequence: CDR1 SQVTM, CDR2 ANQGSEA. This CDR3 region has 13 residues. V was clipped by 3 bases and J by 5 bases; unmatched bases: 4. The CDR3 DNA reads TGCAGCGTTGAGGGAGACAGGGAAAACATTCAGTACTTC. The encoded protein is CSVEGDRENIQYF.

This clone has at least ten counts. The chain employs TRBV23-1 and TRBJ2-7, with 8 bases aligning to TRBD1. TRBV23-1 is flagged as an ORF with uncertain function. CDR3 length: 14 amino acids. V lost 5 bases, J lost 3 bases, and 6 bases stayed unmatched. CDR3: CASSGLTGVYEQYF. Here the CDR3 DNA reads TGCGCCAGCAGTGGTTTGACAGGGGTCTACGAGCAGTACTTC.

Here the CDR3 DNA reads TGTGCCAGCAGCTTAGGTGTCGACCAGCCCCAGCATTTT. This translates into CASSLGVDQPQHF. This sequence joins TRBV11-2 and TRBJ1-5; no clear D gene. V was trimmed by 1 base and J by 7 bases, leaving 8 bases between them. CDR1 and CDR2 (germline): SGHAT, FQNNGV. The CDR3 runs 13 residues.